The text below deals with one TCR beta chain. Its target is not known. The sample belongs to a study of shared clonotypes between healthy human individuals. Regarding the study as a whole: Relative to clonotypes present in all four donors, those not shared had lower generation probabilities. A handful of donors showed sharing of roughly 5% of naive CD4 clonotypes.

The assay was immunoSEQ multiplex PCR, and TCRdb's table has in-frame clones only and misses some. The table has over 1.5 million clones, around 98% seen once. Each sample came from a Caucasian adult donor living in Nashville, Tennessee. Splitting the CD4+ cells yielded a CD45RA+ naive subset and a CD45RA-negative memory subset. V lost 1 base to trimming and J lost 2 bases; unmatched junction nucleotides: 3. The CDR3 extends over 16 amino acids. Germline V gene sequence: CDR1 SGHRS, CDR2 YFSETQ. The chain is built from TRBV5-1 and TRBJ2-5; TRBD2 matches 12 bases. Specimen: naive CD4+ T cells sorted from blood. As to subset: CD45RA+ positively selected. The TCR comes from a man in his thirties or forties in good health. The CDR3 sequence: CASSLTSGRPQETQYF. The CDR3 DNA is TGCGCCAGCAGCTTGACTAGCGGGAGGCCACAAGAGACCCAGTACTTC.